This passage covers 16 T cell receptor beta chains from one sample sequenced in a study of T cells after yellow fever vaccination. TCRdb re-called the 5' RACE reads with MiXCR, one entry per CDR3 protein. The sample shows a few hundred thousand distinct CDR3 sequences, roughly 3.3% of them seen only once. The sequencing here drew on CD4+ T cells sorted from PBMCs, taken 10 days after the yellow fever booster vaccination. All receptors derive from a man aged 18 to 30 who received the YFV17D yellow fever vaccine.

Ten or more counts support this clonotype. The chain couples TRBV4-2 to TRBJ2-1; TRBD2 matches at 8 bases. This CDR3 spans 13 amino acids. The V gene end was trimmed by 7 bases and the J gene end by 6 bases; junction bases not matched to a gene: 5. The germline CDR1 and CDR2 sequences are LGHNA and YNFKEQ. CDR3 loop: CASNQRGTNEQFF. CDR3 DNA sequence: TGTGCCAGCAACCAGCGGGGGACCAATGAGCAGTTCTTC.

This clonotype was detected a few times. The chain has TRBV2 and TRBJ2-1; 9 bases are shared with TRBD1. Trimming removed 0 bases from V and 7 bases from J; junction bases left unmatched: 7. CDR1 and CDR2 from the germline V gene are SNHLY and FYNNEI. The CDR3 is made up of 16 amino acids. CDR3: CASSEAPTGGSNEQFF. In DNA form, the CDR3 reads TGTGCCAGCAGTGAAGCCCCCACAGGGGGCTCGAATGAGCAGTTCTTC.

This clonotype has a count of ten or more. V is TRBV7-3 and J is TRBJ2-2; D ambiguous. Per germline, CDR1 SGHTA and CDR2 FQGTGA. V lost 5 bases and J 5 bases, leaving 9 bases between the germline ends. CDR3 length equals 13 residues. The CDR3: CASSLQETGELFF. The CDR3 nucleotides read TGTGCCAGCAGCCTGCAGGAGACCGGGGAGCTGTTTTTT.

This clonotype was counted between two and nine times. This rearrangement joins TRBV12-3 or TRBV12-4 to TRBJ2-6; D unresolved. The CDR3 has 14 residues. Deletions cut 3 bases from V and 3 bases from J, with 6 bases between. CDR3 DNA: TGTGCCAGCAGTTTTTCCGGTGGGGCCAACGTCCTGACTTTC. Translated: CASSFSGGANVLTF.

This clonotype was seen at least ten times. This chain uses TRBV20-1 with TRBJ1-1, with D unclear. Germline V gene sequence: CDR1 DFQATT, CDR2 SNEGSKA (reference sequence). The CDR3 consists of 12 residues. V lost 4 bases to trimming and J lost 0 bases, with 6 bases between them. The CDR3 protein is CSATRLNTEAFF. The DNA for the CDR3 is TGCAGTGCTACAAGGTTGAACACTGAAGCTTTCTTT.

The V and J genes are TRBV6-2 or TRBV6-3 and TRBJ1-2; D unclear. V lost 2 bases and J 4 bases, leaving 8 bases between the germline ends. This CDR3 is built from 13 residues. The V gene's germline CDR1 is MNHEY and CDR2 SVGEGT. The CDR3 nucleotides read TGTGCCAGCAGTTACAGGGCAGCCTATGGCTACACCTTC. It yields the protein CASSYRAAYGYTF.

This clonotype has only a few counts. V and J are TRBV6-2 or TRBV6-3 and TRBJ2-7; TRBD2 is a possible D gene (6 bases). The length of the CDR3 is 15 residues. Germline lookup yields CDR1 MNHEY and CDR2 SVGEGT. Trimming cost V 3 bases and J 3 bases, with 15 bases left between them. CDR3 region: CASSYGGPKNYEQYV. The CDR3 DNA reads as TGTGCCAGCAGTTATGGAGGGCCTAAAAACTACGAGCAGTACGTC.

Comment on this clonotype: A read error may account for a junction end that differs from germline. CDR3 coding DNA: TGTGCCAGCAGTTCCGGGACAGGGCCGCTTTTT. Encoded protein: CASSSGTGPLF. The rearrangement links TRBV6-2 or TRBV6-3 to TRBJ1-4, with TRBD1 identical over 9 bases. Germline-derived CDR1 and CDR2 are MNHEY and SVGEGT. The CDR3 runs to 11 residues.

This clonotype was picked up a small number of times. The chain joins TRBV7-2 to TRBJ1-4; D is undetermined. This CDR3 is 16 amino acids long. Germline V gene data show CDR1 as SGHTA and CDR2 as FQGNSA. V lost 1 base to trimming and J lost 1 base, with 10 bases between them. Here the CDR3 reads CASSLDRGITNEKLFF. CDR3 in DNA: TGTGCCAGCAGCTTAGATAGAGGAATAACTAATGAAAAACTGTTTTTT.

This clonotype was recorded many times. The chain uses TRBV5-6 and TRBJ1-1, with unresolved D. Germline CDR1 is SGHDT and CDR2 is YYEEEE. Trimming pared 0 bases from V and 1 base from J, leaving 4 bases between. The CDR3 loop spans 13 amino acids. The CDR3 loop is CASSLERNTEAFF. The CDR3 nucleotides are TGTGCCAGCAGCTTGGAAAGGAACACTGAAGCTTTCTTT.

This clonotype was seen repeatedly, ten times or more. V gene TRBV6-5 combines with J gene TRBJ1-1; possible D gene TRBD1, 5 bases. There are 15 residues in the CDR3. V gave up 1 base and J gave up 4 bases, with 13 bases separating them. From germline, CDR1 is MNHEY and CDR2 SVGAGI. The CDR3 sequence is CASSYYSSGGTEAFF. The CDR3 DNA reads TGTGCCAGCAGTTACTACTCATCGGGGGGCACTGAAGCTTTCTTT.

The chain carries TRBV18 and TRBJ2-5; D is perhaps TRBD1 or TRBD2 (5 bases each). Germline-derived CDR1 and CDR2 are KGHSH and LQKENI. This CDR3 has 15 residues. V was pared by 4 bases and J by 1 base, with 13 bases between. The CDR3 sequence is CASSLPGRPQETQYF. The DNA for the CDR3 is TGTGCCAGCTCACTCCCGGGACGTCCCCAAGAGACCCAGTACTTC.

The table lists this clonotype with many counts. The V call is TRBV7-2, the J call TRBJ2-1; TRBD1 is a possible D gene (5 bases). Germline assignment: CDR1 SGHTA and CDR2 FQGNSA. This CDR3 is built from 13 residues. Between the trimmed V and J ends, which lost 4 bases and 8 bases, there was a span of 12 bases. The chain's CDR3 is CASSSAGHHEQFF. CDR3 nucleotide sequence: TGTGCCAGCAGCTCAGCAGGGCACCATGAGCAGTTCTTC.

The rearrangement links TRBV3-1 to TRBJ2-5; D is uncertain. Germline values: CDR1 LGHDT, CDR2 YNNKEL (reference sequence). V lost 5 bases and J lost 5, with 9 bases in between. The length of the CDR3 is 12 residues. CDR3 loop: CASSVFGETQYF. The CDR3 bases are TGTGCCAGCAGCGTCTTCGGTGAGACCCAGTACTTC.

This clonotype was seen at least ten times. This chain joins TRBV20-1 and TRBJ2-7; perhaps TRBD2 as D (7 bases). Trimming took 6 bases from V and 5 from J, leaving 26 bases between them. The CDR3 is 16 residues long. CDR1 is DFQATT, CDR2 SNEGSKA, per germline (reference sequence). This CDR3 is CSASYSSAQGGDEQYF. CDR3 in DNA: TGCAGTGCCTCGTATAGTAGTGCACAGGGAGGGGACGAGCAGTACTTC.

There are a few counts of this clonotype. V usage is TRBV20-1 and J usage is TRBJ2-7, with D perhaps matching TRBD1 (6 bases). The CDR3 consists of 13 residues. V was clipped by 2 bases and J by 1 base, with 9 bases between them. Per the germline V gene, CDR1 is DFQATT and CDR2 is SNEGSKA (reference sequence). The CDR3 DNA reads as TGCAGTGCTAGACCACAGGGTTCCTACGAGCAGTACTTC. Translation: CSARPQGSYEQYF.